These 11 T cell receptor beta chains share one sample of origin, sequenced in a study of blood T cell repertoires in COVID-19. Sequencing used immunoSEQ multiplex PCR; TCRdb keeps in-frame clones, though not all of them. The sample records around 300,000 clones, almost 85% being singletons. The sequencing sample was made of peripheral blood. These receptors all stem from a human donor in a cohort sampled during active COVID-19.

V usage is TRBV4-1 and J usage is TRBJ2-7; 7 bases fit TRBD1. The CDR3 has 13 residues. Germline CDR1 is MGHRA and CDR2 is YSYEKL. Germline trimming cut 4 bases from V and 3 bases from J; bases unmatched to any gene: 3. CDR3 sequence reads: CASSRGQNYEQYF. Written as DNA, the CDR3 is TGCGCCAGCAGCCGGGGACAGAACTACGAGCAGTACTTC.

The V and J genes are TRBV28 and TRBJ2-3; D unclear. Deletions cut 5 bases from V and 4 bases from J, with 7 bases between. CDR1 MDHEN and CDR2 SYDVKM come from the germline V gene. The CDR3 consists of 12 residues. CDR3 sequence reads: CASSLPPDTQYF. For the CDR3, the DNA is TGTGCCAGCAGTCTCCCCCCAGATACGCAGTATTTT.

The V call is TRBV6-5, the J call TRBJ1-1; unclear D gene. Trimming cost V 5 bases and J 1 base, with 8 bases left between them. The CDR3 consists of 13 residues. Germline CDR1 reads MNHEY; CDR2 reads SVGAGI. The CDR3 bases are TGTGCCAGCAGTCCCCGGGAGAACACTGAAGCTTTCTTT. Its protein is CASSPRENTEAFF.

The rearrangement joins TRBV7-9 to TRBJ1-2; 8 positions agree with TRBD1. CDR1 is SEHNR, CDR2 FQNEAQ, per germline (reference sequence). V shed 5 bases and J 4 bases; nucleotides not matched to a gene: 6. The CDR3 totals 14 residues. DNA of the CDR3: TGTGCCAGCAGCCAGACAGGGGCTGGCTATGGCTACACCTTC. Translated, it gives CASSQTGAGYGYTF.

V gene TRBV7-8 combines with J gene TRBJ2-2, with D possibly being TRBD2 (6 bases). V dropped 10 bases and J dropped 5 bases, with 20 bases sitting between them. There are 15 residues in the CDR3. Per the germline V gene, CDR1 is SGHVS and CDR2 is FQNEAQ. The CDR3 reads CATDPRDRRTGELFF. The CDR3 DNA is TGTGCCACCGACCCGCGGGACCGACGTACCGGGGAGCTGTTTTTT. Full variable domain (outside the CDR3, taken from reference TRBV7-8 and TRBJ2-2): GAGVSQSPRYKVAKRGQDVALRCDPISGHVSLFWYQQALGQGPEFLTYFQNEAQLDKSGLPSDRFFAERPEGSVSTLKIQRTQQEDSAVYLCATDPRDRRTGELFFGEGSRLTVL.

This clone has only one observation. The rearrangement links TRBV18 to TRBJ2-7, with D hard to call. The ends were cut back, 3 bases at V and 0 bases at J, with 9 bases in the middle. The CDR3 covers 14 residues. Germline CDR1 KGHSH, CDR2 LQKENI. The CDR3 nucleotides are TGTGCCAGCTCACCCACACCAAGCTCCTACGAGCAGTACTTC. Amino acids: CASSPTPSSYEQYF.

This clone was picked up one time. CDR3 nucleotide sequence: TGTGCCAGCAGCCAAGATGTGTCTGTTGATACGCAGTATTTT. It encodes CASSQDVSVDTQYF. The J gene is TRBJ2-3, the V gene TRBV3-1 (or the pseudogene TRBV3-2); no clear D. The CDR3 contains 14 residues. Trimming pared 0 bases from V and 6 bases from J, leaving 10 bases between. Germline CDR1 and CDR2: LGHDT and YNNKEL (reference sequence).

CDR3 sequence reads: CASSEYGSDGYTF. CDR3 bases: TGTGCCAGCAGTGAATACGGGAGTGATGGCTACACCTTC. The gene calls are TRBV2 and TRBJ1-2; D ambiguous. Germline V gives CDR1 SNHLY, CDR2 FYNNEI. The length of the CDR3 is 13 residues. V was trimmed by 2 bases and J by 6 bases, leaving 10 bases between them.

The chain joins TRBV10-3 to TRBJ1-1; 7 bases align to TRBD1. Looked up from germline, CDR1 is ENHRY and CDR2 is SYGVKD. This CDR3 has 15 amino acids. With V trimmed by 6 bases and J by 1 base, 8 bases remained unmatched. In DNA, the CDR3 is TGTGCCATCAGGAGGTCGGGACAGCAGAACACTGAAGCTTTCTTT. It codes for CAIRRSGQQNTEAFF.

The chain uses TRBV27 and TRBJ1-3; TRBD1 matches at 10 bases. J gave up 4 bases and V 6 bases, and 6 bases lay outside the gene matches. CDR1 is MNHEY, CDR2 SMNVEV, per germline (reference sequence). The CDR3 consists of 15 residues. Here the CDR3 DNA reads TGTGCCAGCAGAGAGACAGGGGGCTCGGGAAACACCATATATTTT. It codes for CASRETGGSGNTIYF.

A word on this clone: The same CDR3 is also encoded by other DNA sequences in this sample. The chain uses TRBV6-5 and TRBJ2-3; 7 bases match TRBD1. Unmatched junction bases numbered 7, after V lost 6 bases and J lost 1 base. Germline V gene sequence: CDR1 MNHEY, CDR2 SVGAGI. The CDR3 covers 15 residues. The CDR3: CASSPRDSGTDTQYF. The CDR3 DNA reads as TGTGCCAGCAGCCCCCGGGACAGCGGCACAGATACGCAGTATTTT.